This section outlines one T cell receptor (beta chain) sequence together with its context. Its target antigen remains unknown. Base quality data are lacking; no much larger clone is found one base away. The data derive from a study of cytotoxic CD8 clonotypes in ibrutinib-treated CLL (dated by TCRdb to the early 2020s). In the study overall: The cohort included some 14 treatment-naive and some twelve relapsed/refractory patients; about 18 were IGHV unmutated. Responses were partial in about 25 patients and complete in 2; after median approximately 67 months follow-up, about 14 stayed in remission and approximately twelve progressed. Response samples were taken after a median of roughly 12 months on treatment, ranging from roughly 6 to 36 months. On average, each sample had approximately 250,000 productive templates and roughly 95,000 productive rearrangements. Longitudinal samples were available for about 30% of the roughly 86 trial participants. Cryopreserved peripheral blood mononuclear cells were collected at three points: before therapy, at response, and at either sustained remission or disease progression.

Its CDR3 holds 14 amino acids, cysteine through phenylalanine. The retained sequence is limited to the CDR3, 42 bases, with the frame set at the first base. CDR1 and CDR2 (SGHAT, FQNNGV) derive from the germline V gene. Trimming removed 0 bases from V and 3 bases from J, leaving 8 bases between the germline ends. For TCR beta library preparation, around 2 micrograms of genomic DNA were isolated from cryopreserved PBMCs. Longitudinal blood samples from CLL patients on ibrutinib monotherapy were analyzed using high-throughput TCR beta sequencing. The patients took part in an open-label, single-center phase 2 trial of ibrutinib monotherapy. Study-wide findings and limitations: At ibrutinib response clonality went up, during sustained remission it held steady, and at progression it dropped back toward baseline. Sampling times were not matched between patients in sustained remission and patients whose disease was progressing, and lymph node repertoires were not examined. At baseline, clonality was higher than in age-matched healthy donors and showed a strong correlation with circulating CD8+ T-cell counts. Public clonotypes were rare and either shrank or stayed stable during treatment, and the rise in clonality at ibrutinib response reflected expansion of private clonotypes.

A MiSeq instrument was used for deep resolution sequencing, which targeted depths ranging from 1 in 1 million up to 1 in 200,000 T cells, with coverage averaging 10x for each clonotype. TCR beta libraries were generated with the immunoSEQ hsTCRB Kit. The authors' pipeline ran thus. The data were analyzed with ImmunoSEQ Analyzer and ImmunoSEQ Data Assistant, and V, D and J gene assignments followed IMGT definitions. Clonality, with values ranging from 0 to 1, was calculated as one minus the normalized Shannon entropy of productive rearrangement frequencies. Public clonotype analysis was restricted to overrepresented clonotypes comprising at least 0.05% of each patient's repertoire. About 13 age-matched healthy donor repertoires from immuneACCESS were used as controls for clonality. TCRdb took this table from immuneACCESS and kept in-frame rearrangements with V and J called. Such tables lack part of the clones; where checked against another copy, unresolved V genes explain under half of the gap, and the rest is unexplained. The V and J calls and clone size come from that table; D and trimming were worked out from the DNA. The sample contains some 310,000 clones, around four fifths of them found a single time. The ten largest account for about 6.7% of the sample.

This receptor was obtained from a human donor with chronic lymphocytic leukemia. The specimen comprised PBMCs, sampled before ibrutinib treatment. The chain was built from TRBV11-2 and TRBJ1-2, and possibly TRBD1, on 5 matching bases. This receptor carries the CDR3 CASSLERGDYGYTF. In nucleotide form, the sequence is TGTGCCAGCAGCTTAGAGCGGGGGGACTATGGCTACACCTTC.